The 32 T cell receptor beta chains below all came from one sample that was sequenced in a study of shared clonotypes between healthy human individuals. The protocol was immunoSEQ multiplex PCR, while the TCRdb copy is restricted to in-frame clones and leaves out a portion. The sample shows some 1,100,000 clones, 78% of them seen only once. The source material was memory CD4+ T cells from PBMCs. Noted subset: CD45RA-negative fraction. The receptors shown here come from a man aged 18 to 30 in good health. Some clones in this sample may be carry-over from other donors' samples.

The J gene is TRBJ2-1, the V gene TRBV6-6; 10 positions match TRBD2. The junction had 3 bases not matched to a gene; V was cut back by 5 bases and J by 2 bases. CDR3 size: 15 residues. The germline CDR1 and CDR2 sequences are MNHNY and SVGAGI (reference sequence). Written as DNA, the CDR3 is TGTGCCAGCAGTCTAGCGGGAGCTCCCTACAATGAGCAGTTCTTC. It specifies CASSLAGAPYNEQFF.

This rearrangement joins TRBV7-2 to TRBJ2-3; TRBD2 aligns across 11 bases. CDR1 and CDR2 from the germline V gene are SGHTA and FQGNSA. The CDR3 extends over 16 amino acids. V lost 1 base and J lost 6; bases outside the gene matches: 6. CDR3 protein: CASSLVASGGIDTQYF. In DNA form, the CDR3 reads TGTGCCAGCAGCTTAGTGGCTAGCGGGGGGATTGATACGCAGTATTTT.

The V call is TRBV27, the J call TRBJ1-3, with a possible D match to TRBD2 (6 bases). TRBJ2-2 matches the DNA end more closely, so the J call is doubtful. The CDR3 has 17 residues. The germline CDR1 and CDR2 sequences are MNHEY and SMNVEV (reference sequence). CDR3 residues: CASKGARGPKLPGELFF. The CDR3 coding sequence is TGTGCCAGCAAAGGAGCGCGGGGACCTAAGCTTCCCGGGGAGCTGTTTTTT.

This clone showed up just once. The rearrangement joins TRBV10-3 to TRBJ2-5; TRBD2 is a possible D gene (6 bases). The DNA end lines up better with TRBJ2-7; the J call may be wrong. Germline V gene sequence: CDR1 ENHRY, CDR2 SYGVKD. The CDR3 covers 14 residues. Here the CDR3 reads CAIRGTGDSYEQYF. As DNA, the CDR3 is TGTGCCATCAGGGGGACGGGGGACTCCTACGAGCAGTACTTC.

This chain joins TRBV27 and TRBJ2-5, with 7 bases matching TRBD1. The germline V gene encodes CDR1 MNHEY and CDR2 SMNVEV (reference sequence). J gave up 2 bases and V 5 bases, and 5 bases lay outside the gene matches. The CDR3 has 14 residues. The CDR3 is CASSPGTEQETQYF. The CDR3 DNA reads as TGTGCCAGCAGTCCGGGGACAGAGCAAGAGACCCAGTACTTC.

The chain joins TRBV19 to TRBJ2-1; D possibly matches TRBD1 or TRBD2 (5 bases each). This CDR3 comprises 15 residues. Germline CDR1 is LNHDA and CDR2 is SQIVND (reference sequence). V lost 6 bases to trimming and J lost 0 bases, with 12 bases between them. CDR3 amino acids: CASSHPGTSYNEQFF. CDR3 nucleotide sequence: TGTGCCAGTAGCCACCCCGGGACCTCCTACAATGAGCAGTTCTTC.

Note on this clone: The same CDR3 can be traced to other DNA sequences in this sample. The chain has TRBV7-3 and TRBJ1-5; no clear D. The CDR3 is made up of 13 amino acids. The germline V gene encodes CDR1 SGHTA and CDR2 FQGTGA. V was trimmed by 0 bases and J by 5 bases, leaving 5 bases between them. The CDR3 loop is CASSLTRDQPQHF. The CDR3 DNA sequence: TGTGCCAGCAGCTTAACTCGGGATCAGCCCCAGCATTTT.

The chain joins TRBV21-1 to TRBJ2-3; the D call of TRBD1 is as the table states it, not checked on the DNA. TRBV21-1 is a pseudogene locus. The CDR3 runs to 17 residues. In DNA form, the CDR3 reads TGTGCCAGCAGCCCCCAGGGGGCAGGGGGCTTCGCAGATACGCAGTATTTT. This translates into CASSPQGAGGFADTQYF.

This chain connects TRBV9 to TRBJ1-3; D ambiguous. The ends were cut back, 4 bases at V and 0 bases at J, with 11 bases in the middle. Per germline, CDR1 SGDLS and CDR2 YYNGEE. The CDR3 is 15 residues long. The CDR3 protein is CASSSGTLSGNTIYF. The CDR3 region has the DNA TGTGCCAGCAGCTCAGGTACCCTCTCTGGAAACACCATATATTTT.

The gene calls are TRBV11-2 and TRBJ2-7; D not certain. The CDR3 contains 12 residues. V was trimmed by 6 bases and J by 3 bases, leaving 9 bases between them. CDR1 is SGHAT, CDR2 FQNNGV, per germline. The DNA of the CDR3 is TGTGCCAGCAGGACGGGTGGCTACGAGCAGTACTTC. Its protein product is CASRTGGYEQYF.

The chain links TRBV2 to TRBJ2-5, with 11 bases matching TRBD2. Germline loops: CDR1 SNHLY, CDR2 FYNNEI. V shed 5 bases, J shed 5 bases, and the junction held 7 bases outside the gene matches. The CDR3 spans 15 residues. CDR3 amino acids: CASSKSGTSGETQYF. CDR3 bases: TGTGCCAGCAGTAAAAGCGGGACTAGCGGTGAGACCCAGTACTTC.

J is TRBJ2-7 and V is TRBV5-1, with 12 bases fitting TRBD1. CDR1 is SGHRS and CDR2 is YFSETQ in the germline V gene. This CDR3 is 15 amino acids long. Germline trimming cut 3 bases from V and 4 bases from J; bases unmatched to any gene: 5. CDR3 residues: CASSWGQGAKYEQYF. The CDR3 region has the DNA TGCGCCAGCAGCTGGGGACAGGGGGCGAAGTACGAGCAGTACTTC.

This clone was observed once. The chain combines TRBV5-4 with TRBJ1-1; D is unresolved. The germline V and J ends were trimmed by 4 bases and 7 bases, with 11 bases remaining between them. CDR3 length equals 12 residues. CDR1 and CDR2 from the germline V gene are SGHNT and YYREEE (reference sequence). DNA for the CDR3: TGTGCCAGCAGCGCCTCAGCTATTGAAGCTTTCTTT. This encodes CASSASAIEAFF.

This sequence joins TRBV4-1 and TRBJ2-5, with D perhaps TRBD2 (5 bases). V dropped 4 bases and J dropped 5 bases, with 11 bases sitting between them. The CDR3 has 13 residues. Germline-derived CDR1 and CDR2 are MGHRA and YSYEKL. The CDR3 protein is CASSRSSGETQYF. The CDR3 DNA is TGCGCCAGCAGCCGCTCATCGGGGGAGACCCAGTACTTC.

This clone has just a few counts. The chain uses TRBV19 and TRBJ1-2; D is uncertain. Germline CDR1 and CDR2: LNHDA and SQIVND (reference sequence). V was trimmed by 0 bases and J by 4 bases, leaving 12 bases between them. This CDR3 region has 15 residues. The CDR3 protein is CASSIDRDRIYGYTF. CDR3 coding DNA: TGTGCCAGTAGTATAGATCGTGATCGGATCTATGGCTACACCTTC.

The chain couples TRBV11-3 to TRBJ2-3; 9 positions match TRBD1. V gave up 4 bases and J gave up 5 bases; unmatched junction bases: 16. The CDR3 covers 18 residues. Per the germline V gene, CDR1 is SGHNT and CDR2 is YENEEA. CDR3 in amino acids: CASSSGGTGTGFLDTQYF. DNA for the CDR3: TGTGCCAGCAGCTCCGGTGGAACCGGGACAGGGTTTTTAGATACGCAGTATTTT.

V is TRBV18 and J is TRBJ2-3, with D uncertain. The CDR3 is 15 residues long. The ends were cut back, 3 bases at V and 0 bases at J, with 10 bases in the middle. Germline V gene data show CDR1 as KGHSH and CDR2 as LQKENI. The chain's CDR3 is CASSPPSTSTDTQYF. The CDR3 DNA reads TGTGCCAGCTCACCCCCGTCGACTAGCACAGATACGCAGTATTTT.

The chain links TRBV21-1 to TRBJ2-3; TRBD1, the table's D call, was not compared with the DNA. TRBV21-1 is shown as a pseudogene. This CDR3 has 14 residues. The CDR3 sequence is CASSKKQGADTQYF. The CDR3, as DNA: TGTGCCAGCAGCAAGAAACAGGGGGCAGATACGCAGTATTTT.

V is TRBV28 and J is TRBJ2-5, with 8 nucleotides matching TRBD1. Per the germline V gene, CDR1 is MDHEN and CDR2 is SYDVKM. Losses at the gene ends were 3 bases for V and 4 bases for J; bases not matched to a gene: 4. The CDR3 is 14 amino acids. The CDR3 sequence: CASSLRTGLETQYF. As DNA, the CDR3 is TGTGCCAGCAGTTTGCGGACAGGGCTAGAGACCCAGTACTTC.

This chain joins TRBV5-5 and TRBJ1-1; 8 bases map to TRBD1. With V trimmed by 4 bases and J by 3 bases, 5 bases remained unmatched. The germline V gene has CDR1 SGHKS and CDR2 YYEKEE (reference sequence). The CDR3 length is 14 residues. CDR3 DNA: TGTGCCAGCAGCCTGGACAGGGCGTACACTGAAGCTTTCTTT. Its translation: CASSLDRAYTEAFF.

CDR3 DNA: TGTGCCAGCAGTGAATTTGACTGGTCCGATACGCAGTATTTT. Translating it yields CASSEFDWSDTQYF. The chain joins TRBV2 to TRBJ2-3, with D unresolved. Germline V gene lookup returns CDR1 SNHLY and CDR2 FYNNEI. The V gene lost 2 bases and the J gene lost 6 bases, with 12 bases spanning the gap. The CDR3 is 14 amino acids. The full variable domain, completed using reference TRBV2 and TRBJ2-3, is EPEVTQTPSHQVTQMGQEVILRCVPISNHLYFYWYRQILGQKVEFLVSFYNNEISEKSEIFDDQFSVERPDGSNFTLKIRSTKLEDSAMYFCASSEFDWSDTQYFGPGTRLTVL.

The V and J genes are TRBV5-1 and TRBJ2-3; 7 nucleotides match TRBD2. Trimming removed 0 bases from V and 3 bases from J; junction bases left unmatched: 4. Germline V gene sequence: CDR1 SGHRS, CDR2 YFSETQ. This CDR3 spans 15 amino acids. The CDR3 DNA follows: TGCGCCAGCAGCTTGGCACCTAGCGGTACAGATACGCAGTATTTT. Protein: CASSLAPSGTDTQYF.

This clone was recorded once. This chain connects TRBV5-1 to TRBJ2-3; 7 nucleotides match TRBD2. Germline assignment: CDR1 SGHRS and CDR2 YFSETQ. This CDR3 has 14 amino acids. J was trimmed by 4 bases and V by 5 bases; bases with no gene match: 7. The CDR3 nucleotides are TGCGCCAGCAGGCTCAGCGGGACGGCAGATACGCAGTATTTT. Its protein is CASRLSGTADTQYF. Drawing the rest from reference TRBV5-1 and TRBJ2-3, the complete variable domain is KAGVTQTPRYLIKTRGQQVTLSCSPISGHRSVSWYQQTPGQGLQFLFEYFSETQRNKGNFPGRFSGRQFSNSRSEMNVSTLELGDSALYLCASRLSGTADTQYFGPGTRLTVL.

The chain's CDR3 is CASRSSPQKAFF. The CDR3 bases are TGTGCCAGCAGATCCTCCCCCCAGAAAGCTTTCTTT. The rearrangement joins TRBV6-5 to TRBJ1-1; the D is unclear. This CDR3 has 12 amino acids. Trimming stripped 6 bases from V and 9 bases from J, with 14 bases between. Germline V gives CDR1 MNHEY, CDR2 SVGAGI.

V is TRBV7-9 and J is TRBJ2-6; 7 positions match TRBD1. Trimming removed 4 bases from V and 0 bases from J; junction bases left unmatched: 9. This CDR3 spans 18 amino acids. Per the germline V gene, CDR1 is SEHNR and CDR2 is FQNEAQ (reference sequence). DNA for the CDR3: TGTGCCAGCAGCTCGCCCAGGGGGACGTTCTCTGGGGCCAACGTCCTGACTTTC. Protein: CASSSPRGTFSGANVLTF.

The gene calls are TRBV5-1 and TRBJ2-3, with 10 nucleotides matching TRBD1. Germline V CDR1 and CDR2: SGHRS, YFSETQ. V dropped 0 bases and J dropped 0; count of bases not matched to a gene: 1. There are 16 residues in the CDR3. The CDR3: CASSLGTGGSTDTQYF. For the CDR3, the DNA is TGCGCCAGCAGCTTGGGGACAGGGGGGAGCACAGATACGCAGTATTTT.

The rearrangement links TRBV9 to TRBJ1-2; D is ambiguous. Trimming took off 4 bases at V and 8 bases at J, with 18 bases between the two ends. The length of the CDR3 is 14 residues. Germline-derived CDR1 and CDR2 are SGDLS and YYNGEE. The DNA of the CDR3 is TGTGCCAGCAGCCCCCGGACCGTGGATCAAGGCTACACCTTC. Amino acids: CASSPRTVDQGYTF.

The rearrangement links TRBV9 to TRBJ1-1; D is unclear. This CDR3 comprises 14 residues. Trimming stripped 3 bases from V and 1 base from J, with 10 bases between. Germline V gene data show CDR1 as SGDLS and CDR2 as YYNGEE. The CDR3 DNA reads TGTGCCAGCAGCGCACTTTCAGGGAACACTGAAGCTTTCTTT. Protein: CASSALSGNTEAFF.

As to this clone: At one boundary the junction diverges from the germline segment, which might be a read error. The CDR3 spells CVRDSPFF. The CDR3, as DNA: TGTGTTCGGGACAGTCCTTTTTTT. V gene TRBV19 combines with J gene TRBJ1-5; 7 bases match TRBD1. The germline gives CDR1 LNHDA, CDR2 SQIVND (reference sequence). This CDR3 contains 8 residues.

As regards this clone: The same CDR3 is also encoded by other DNA sequences in this sample. V gene TRBV28 combines with J gene TRBJ2-7; D not resolved. CDR1 and CDR2 (germline): MDHEN, SYDVKM. V was pared by 1 base and J by 1 base, with 11 bases between. The CDR3 spans 15 residues. The CDR3 coding sequence is TGTGCCAGCAGTTTATCTGGCAGTCTTTCCTACGAGCAGTACTTC. This encodes CASSLSGSLSYEQYF.

The chain joins TRBV18 to TRBJ1-5, with 7 bases aligning to TRBD1. The CDR3 is 12 residues long. J lost 4 bases, V lost 6 bases, and 0 bases had no gene match. Germline V gene sequence: CDR1 KGHSH, CDR2 LQKENI. CDR3: CASSDRNQPQHF. Written as DNA, the CDR3 is TGTGCCAGCTCGGACAGGAATCAGCCCCAGCATTTT.

The J gene is TRBJ1-1, the V gene TRBV18; TRBD1 is a possible D gene (5 bases). Trimming stripped 4 bases from V and 4 bases from J, with 16 bases between. Germline lookup yields CDR1 KGHSH and CDR2 LQKENI. This CDR3 has 15 residues. The CDR3 is CASSRATGTRTEAFF. In DNA, the CDR3 is TGTGCCAGCTCACGCGCCACAGGTACCCGCACTGAAGCTTTCTTT.